This T cell receptor (beta chain) derives from a study of T cells after yellow fever vaccination. Study-level results: Peaking on day 5 versus 15, the secondary response was faster but weaker. In FACS-sorted repertoires, abundant clonotypes from the bulk population could appear as contaminants.

This clonotype was recorded at least ten times. Its antigen remains unidentified. By 5'RACE template switching, TCR cDNA was produced, with a universal primer site and UMIs added in the process. TCRdb re-called the 5' RACE reads through MiXCR, storing one row per CDR3 protein. The repertoire holds roughly 140,000 distinct CDR3 sequences, with approximately 7.7% as singletons. The V gene lost 4 bases and the J gene lost 3 bases, with 12 bases spanning the gap. From germline, CDR1 is MNHEY and CDR2 SVGAGI. This CDR3 region has 15 residues. The genes are TRBV6-5 and TRBJ1-4; the D gene is possibly TRBD1 (6 bases). The sequenced sample was CD4+ T cells sorted from PBMCs, obtained 5 days after the yellow fever booster vaccination. This sequence was found in a man in his thirties or forties who received the YFV17D yellow fever vaccine. The CDR3 loop reads CASSSTGGPNEKLFF. DNA of the CDR3: TGTGCCAGCAGTTCGACAGGCGGGCCTAATGAAAAACTGTTTTTT.